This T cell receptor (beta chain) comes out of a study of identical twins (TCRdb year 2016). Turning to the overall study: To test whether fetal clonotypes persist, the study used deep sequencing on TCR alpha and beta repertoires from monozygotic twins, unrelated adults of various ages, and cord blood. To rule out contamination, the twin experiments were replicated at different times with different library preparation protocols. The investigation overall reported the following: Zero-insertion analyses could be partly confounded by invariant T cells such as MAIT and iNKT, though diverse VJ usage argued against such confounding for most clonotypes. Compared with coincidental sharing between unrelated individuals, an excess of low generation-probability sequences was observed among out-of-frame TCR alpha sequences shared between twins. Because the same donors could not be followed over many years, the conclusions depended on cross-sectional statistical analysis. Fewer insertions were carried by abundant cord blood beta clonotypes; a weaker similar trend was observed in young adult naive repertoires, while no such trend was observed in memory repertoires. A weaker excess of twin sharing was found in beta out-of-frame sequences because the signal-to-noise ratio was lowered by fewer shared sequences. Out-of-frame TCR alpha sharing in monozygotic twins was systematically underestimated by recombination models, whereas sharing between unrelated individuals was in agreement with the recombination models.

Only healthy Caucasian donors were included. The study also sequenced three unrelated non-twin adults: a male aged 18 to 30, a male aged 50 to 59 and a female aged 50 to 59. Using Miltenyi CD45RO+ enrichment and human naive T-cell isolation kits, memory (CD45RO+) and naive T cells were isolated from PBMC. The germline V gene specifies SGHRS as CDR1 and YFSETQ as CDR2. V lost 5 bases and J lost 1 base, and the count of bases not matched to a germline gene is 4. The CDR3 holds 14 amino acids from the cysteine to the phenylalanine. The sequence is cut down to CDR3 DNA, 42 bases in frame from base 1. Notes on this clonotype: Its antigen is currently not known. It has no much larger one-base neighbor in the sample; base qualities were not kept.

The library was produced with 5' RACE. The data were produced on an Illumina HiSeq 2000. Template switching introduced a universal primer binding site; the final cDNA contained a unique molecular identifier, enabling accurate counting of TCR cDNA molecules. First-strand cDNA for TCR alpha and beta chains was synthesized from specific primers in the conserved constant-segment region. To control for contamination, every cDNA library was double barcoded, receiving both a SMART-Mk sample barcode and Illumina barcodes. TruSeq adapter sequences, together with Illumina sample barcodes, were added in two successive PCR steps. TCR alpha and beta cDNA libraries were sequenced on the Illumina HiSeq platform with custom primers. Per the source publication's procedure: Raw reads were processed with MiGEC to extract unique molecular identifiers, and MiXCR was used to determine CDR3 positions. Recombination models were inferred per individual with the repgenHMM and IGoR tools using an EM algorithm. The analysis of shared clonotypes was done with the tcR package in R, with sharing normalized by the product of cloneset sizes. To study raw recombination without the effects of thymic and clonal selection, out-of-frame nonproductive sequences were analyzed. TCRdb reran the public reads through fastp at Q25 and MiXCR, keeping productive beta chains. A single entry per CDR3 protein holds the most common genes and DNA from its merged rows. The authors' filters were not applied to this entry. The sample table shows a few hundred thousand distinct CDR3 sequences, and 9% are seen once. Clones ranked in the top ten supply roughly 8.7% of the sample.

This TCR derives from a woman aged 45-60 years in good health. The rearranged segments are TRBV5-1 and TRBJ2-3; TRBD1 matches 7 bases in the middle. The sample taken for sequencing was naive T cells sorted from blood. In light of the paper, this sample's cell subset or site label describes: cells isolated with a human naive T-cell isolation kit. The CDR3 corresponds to CASRPGQRTDTQYF. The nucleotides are TGCGCCAGCAGACCGGGACAGCGCACAGATACGCAGTATTTT.